This TCR beta chain is drawn from a study of T-cell memory formation after mild COVID-19. On the study more broadly: Largely donor-specific TCR clusters were found. Overall study results and limits: Whether second-wave clones peaking at day 37 were SARS-CoV-2 specific went unconfirmed.

A word on this clonotype: The antigen is not known.

V lost 1 base, J lost 9 bases, and 13 bases lay in between. There are 14 residues in the CDR3. The germline V gene encodes CDR1 SGHAT and CDR2 FQNNGV. TCRdb reanalysed the 5' RACE reads using MiXCR and keeps one entry per CDR3 protein. The table lists about 350,000 distinct CDR3 sequences, around 28% of them singletons, with approximately 12% in the top ten. Sequenced material: PBMCs or a T cell subset sorted from them (not recorded which). This receptor was obtained from an adult woman who had mild COVID-19 (a few samples of this study predate the infection). Cell type and time point are not known. The chain combines TRBV11-2 with TRBJ2-1; unclear D gene. The CDR3 here is CASSLVGLEGEQFF. The CDR3 nucleotides read TGTGCCAGCAGCTTAGTAGGGCTCGAAGGTGAGCAGTTCTTC.